Given below is one T cell receptor (beta chain) in context. The repertoire was sequenced with immunoSEQ multiplex PCR; TCRdb's copy has only in-frame clones and lacks some. The repertoire holds roughly 450,000 clones, with 75% to 95% as singletons. CDR1 is KGHSH and CDR2 is LQKENI in the germline V gene. The trim removed 4 bases at V and 3 bases at J, leaving 2 bases unmatched. There are 14 residues in the CDR3. This entry belongs to a study of control samples from healthy donors and cancer patients. Sequenced sample: PBMCs. The V gene is TRBV18, the J gene TRBJ1-2; 10 bases are a match to TRBD1. This sequence was found in a man aged 35-49 years with head and neck cancer. The DNA for the CDR3 is TGTGCCAGCTCACGACAGGGGGCGGACTATGGCTACACCTTC. As protein: CASSRQGADYGYTF.